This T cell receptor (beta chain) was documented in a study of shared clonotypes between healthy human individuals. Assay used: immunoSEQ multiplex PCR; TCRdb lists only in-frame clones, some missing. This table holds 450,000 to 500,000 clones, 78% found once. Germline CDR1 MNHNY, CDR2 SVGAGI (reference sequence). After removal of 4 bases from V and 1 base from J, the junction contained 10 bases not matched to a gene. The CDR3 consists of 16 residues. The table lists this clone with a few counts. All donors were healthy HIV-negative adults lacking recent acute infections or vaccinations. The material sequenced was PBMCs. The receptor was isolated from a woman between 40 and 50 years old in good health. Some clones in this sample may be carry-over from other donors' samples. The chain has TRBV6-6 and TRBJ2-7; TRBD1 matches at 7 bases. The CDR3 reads CASSSPDRDLSYEQYF. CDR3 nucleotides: TGTGCCAGCAGTTCCCCCGACAGGGACCTTTCCTACGAGCAGTACTTC.